This TCR beta chain was sequenced during a study of blood T cell repertoires in COVID-19. Sequenced by immunoSEQ multiplex PCR; TCRdb stores in-frame clones only, minus some. The table lists around 150,000 clones, about 88% of them singletons. This CDR3 region has 16 residues. Germline values: CDR1 MGHRA, CDR2 YSYEKL. V was clipped by 4 bases and J by 3 bases; unmatched bases: 6. The sequence came from a woman aged 80 or over with acute or convalescent COVID-19. The rearrangement links TRBV4-1 to TRBJ1-4, with TRBD1 identical over 9 bases. The sample comprised peripheral blood. This CDR3 reads CASSRTGGPSNEKLFF. The CDR3 nucleotides read TGCGCCAGCAGCCGAACAGGGGGCCCATCTAATGAAAAACTGTTTTTT.